The source of this T cell receptor (beta chain) is a study of T-cell memory formation after mild COVID-19. TCRdb redid the calling of the 5' RACE reads with MiXCR, one entry per CDR3 protein. In the table there are under 300,000 distinct CDR3 sequences, about 17% of which are singletons. CDR3 length: 17 residues. Germline CDR1 reads MNHEY; CDR2 reads SVGEGT. Trimming pared 1 base from V and 0 bases from J, leaving 12 bases between. In its sample, this clonotype was seen a few times. V and J are TRBV6-2 or TRBV6-3 and TRBJ2-2; the D is unclear. The sequenced sample was PBMCs or a T cell subset sorted from them (not recorded which). This clonotype was obtained from a man younger than 35 who had mild COVID-19 (a few samples of this study predate the infection). Cell type and time point are not known. CDR3 residues: CASSYYVLNANTGELFF. The CDR3 nucleotides are TGTGCCAGCAGTTACTACGTACTGAACGCGAACACCGGGGAGCTGTTTTTT.